The source of this T cell receptor (beta chain) is a study of blood T cell repertoires in COVID-19 (TCRdb year 2020). About the investigation overall: Collaborator samples came from the United States, Italy and Spain and covered acute and convalescent phases of COVID-19. The material from the prospective study consisted of cDNA or gDNA derived from T cells, B-cell-depleted T cells, or PBMCs. Subjects who had been exposed to COVID-19, were actively infected with it, or had recovered from it provided the deeply sampled blood TCRbeta repertoires that made up the dataset. The repertoires were made available in a free public database intended to serve as a resource for research on the immune response to SARS-CoV-2. Samples were obtained from the ongoing ImmuneRACE study (first 160 participants) and from approximately 1,200 subjects provided by 6 global collaborators. A de-identified subject ID, COVID-19 status, age in years and sex were almost always included in the sample metadata. Where available, HLA class I and class II types were taken from metadata supplied by the sample provider and were not determined by assay-based typing.

According to the germline V gene, CDR1 reads SGHTA and CDR2 reads FQGNSA. Measured from the cysteine to the phenylalanine, the CDR3 is 17 residues long. The read is trimmed to its CDR3 DNA, 51 bases read in frame from base 1. Trimming accounts for 6 bases at V and 0 bases at J, while the number of junction bases matched to no gene is 9. With respect to this clone: No cognate antigen has been identified for it. There are no base qualities to consult, and no much larger clone falls within one base.

General findings and caveats noted by the study authors: How much clinical and demographic metadata was included differed by source and by participant, and the metadata was provided uncurated.

Enrolling through a virtual design, the prospective study's participants ranged in age from about 18 to 89 years and lived across about two dozen United States geographic areas. In the prospective study, participants were assigned to cohorts based on the clinical history participants reported in a screening survey and a study questionnaire. A participant counted as exposed if, within 2 weeks of entering the study, that participant had been in contact with someone who had a PCR-confirmed or clinician-diagnosed COVID-19 case. Mobile phlebotomists in the prospective study collected whole blood, serum and a nasopharyngeal or oropharyngeal swab from every participant. Over a roughly 2-month period, participants in the prospective study had the option of providing additional blood draws and questionnaires. Before DNA extraction, prospective study blood samples were shipped either frozen or at room temperature.

TCRbeta CDR3 regions were amplified from genomic DNA by means of the immunoSEQ Assay, a bias-controlled multiplex PCR. The study's own analysis went as follows. The number of nucleated cells in each sample was estimated by amplification of reference gene primers within the assay. Sequence reads were collapsed and filtered to measure the absolute abundance of every unique TCRbeta CDR3 rearrangement. For each sample, productive Simpson clonality was calculated by taking the square root of Simpson's diversity index across productive rearrangements. TCRdb retrieved this table from immuneACCESS and kept in-frame rearrangements only. Not all clones are present; in checked studies, unresolved V genes account for under half, and no reason is known for the remainder. The D gene and trimming were derived from the DNA, and the V and J assignments and clone size from that table. Recorded for this sample are about 280,000 clones; 75% to 95% of them occurred a single time. The ten largest clones represent approximately 2.9% of the sample.

The material sequenced was PBMCs or T cells enriched from blood (not recorded which). This clonotype was obtained from a man aged 35 to 55 who had been exposed to COVID-19. The chain is made from TRBV7-2 and TRBJ2-3; 10 central bases correspond to TRBD1. The DNA reads as follows: TGTGCCAGCAGGTCCGGGACAGGGGTTACTAGCACAGATACGCAGTATTTT. This gives the protein CASRSGTGVTSTDTQYF.